In its sample, the clone carrying this T cell receptor beta chain was seen a few times. Its antigen remains unknown. The data were taken from a study of response to subunit inactivated influenza vaccine. Study-level findings and limits: The authors put forward the suggestion that each seasonal influenza vaccination may bring in only a limited number of new T cells.

TCRdb used MiXCR to reprocess the RT-PCR reads, holding one entry per CDR3 protein. Found here are about 780,000 distinct CDR3 sequences, under 20% of them singletons; the top ten hold 9.5% to 13%. Germline CDR1 and CDR2: ENHRY and SYGVKD. Trimming removed 11 bases from V and 5 bases from J; junction bases left unmatched: 7. This CDR3 contains 13 residues. The input for sequencing was PBMCs from blood, taken approximately 5 days after vaccination. The V gene is TRBV10-3, the J gene TRBJ1-5, with TRBD1 matching 9 bases. The receptor was isolated from a man in his fifties who received an inactivated influenza vaccine. For the CDR3, the DNA is TGTGCCGCAACAGACAGGGGGGATCAGCCCCAGCATTTT. Protein product: CAATDRGDQPQHF.